This TCR beta chain came from a study of blood T cell repertoires in COVID-19. There are 15 residues in the CDR3. CDR1 is MDHEN, CDR2 SYDVKM, per germline. V shed 6 bases, J shed 4 bases, and the junction held 8 bases outside the gene matches. This clone was recorded a few times. Generated by immunoSEQ multiplex PCR, the TCRdb table keeps only in-frame clones and is missing some. The sample has about 250,000 clones, 87% seen once. Sequencing input: peripheral blood. This chain uses TRBV28 with TRBJ1-4; 7 nucleotides agree with TRBD1. This receptor was taken from a man between 18 and 29 years old with active or convalescent COVID-19. DNA of the CDR3: TGTGCCAGCAGCTTGGTCAGGGGGAATAATGAAAAACTGTTTTTT. It codes for CASSLVRGNNEKLFF.